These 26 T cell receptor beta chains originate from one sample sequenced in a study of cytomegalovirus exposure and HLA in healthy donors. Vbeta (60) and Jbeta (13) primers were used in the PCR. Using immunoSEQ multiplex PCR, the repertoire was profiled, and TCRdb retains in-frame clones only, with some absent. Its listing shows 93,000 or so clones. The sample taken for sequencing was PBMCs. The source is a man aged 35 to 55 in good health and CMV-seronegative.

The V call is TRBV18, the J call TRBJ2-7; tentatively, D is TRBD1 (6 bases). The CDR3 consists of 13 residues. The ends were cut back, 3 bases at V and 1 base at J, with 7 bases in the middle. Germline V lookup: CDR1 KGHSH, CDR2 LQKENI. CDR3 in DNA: TGTGCCAGCTCACCCGGACAGTCCTACGAGCAGTACTTC. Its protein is CASSPGQSYEQYF.

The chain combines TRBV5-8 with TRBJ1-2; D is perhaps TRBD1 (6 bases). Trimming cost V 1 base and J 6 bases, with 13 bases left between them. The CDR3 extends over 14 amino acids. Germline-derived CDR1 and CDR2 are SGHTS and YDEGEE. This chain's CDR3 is CASSLYRVSDGYTF. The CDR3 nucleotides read TGTGCCAGCAGCTTGTACAGGGTCTCAGATGGCTACACCTTC.

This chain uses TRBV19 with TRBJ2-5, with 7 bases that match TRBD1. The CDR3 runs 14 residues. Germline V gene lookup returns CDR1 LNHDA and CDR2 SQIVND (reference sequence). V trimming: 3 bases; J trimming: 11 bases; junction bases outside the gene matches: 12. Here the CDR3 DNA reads TGTGCCAGTAGTATGACAGGGTTCGTTCAGGAGCAGTACTTC. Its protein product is CASSMTGFVQEQYF.

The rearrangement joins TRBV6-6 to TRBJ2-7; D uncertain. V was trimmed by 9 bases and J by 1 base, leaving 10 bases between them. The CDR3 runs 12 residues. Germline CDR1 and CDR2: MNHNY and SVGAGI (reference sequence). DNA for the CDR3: TGTGCCAGTGCCAGGCTGTCCTACGAGCAGTACTTC. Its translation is CASARLSYEQYF.

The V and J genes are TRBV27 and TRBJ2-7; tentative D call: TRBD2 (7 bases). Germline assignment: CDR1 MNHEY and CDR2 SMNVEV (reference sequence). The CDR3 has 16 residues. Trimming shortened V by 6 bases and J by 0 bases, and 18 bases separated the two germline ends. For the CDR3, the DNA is TGTGCCAGCAGAAGGGGGGGGCGGGACTCCTCCTACGAGCAGTACTTC. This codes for CASRRGGRDSSYEQYF.

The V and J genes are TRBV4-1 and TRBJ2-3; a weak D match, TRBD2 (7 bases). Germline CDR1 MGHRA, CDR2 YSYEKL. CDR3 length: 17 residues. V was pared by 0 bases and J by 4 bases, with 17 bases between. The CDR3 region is CASSQDQGQGRADTQYF. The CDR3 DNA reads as TGCGCCAGCAGCCAAGATCAGGGGCAGGGGAGGGCAGATACGCAGTATTTT.

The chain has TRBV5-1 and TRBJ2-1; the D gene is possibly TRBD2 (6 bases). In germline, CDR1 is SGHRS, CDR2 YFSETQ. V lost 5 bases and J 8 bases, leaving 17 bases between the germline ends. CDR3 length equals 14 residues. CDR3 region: CASSPTVEGDEQFF. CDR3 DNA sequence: TGCGCCAGCAGTCCCACAGTGGAGGGTGATGAGCAGTTCTTC.

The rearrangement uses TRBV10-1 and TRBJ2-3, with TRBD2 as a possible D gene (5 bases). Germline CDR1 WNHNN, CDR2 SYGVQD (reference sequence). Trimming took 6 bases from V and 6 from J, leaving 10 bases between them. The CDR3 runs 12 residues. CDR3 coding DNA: TGCGCCAGCAGCCCCACGGGGGATACGCAGTATTTT. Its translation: CASSPTGDTQYF.

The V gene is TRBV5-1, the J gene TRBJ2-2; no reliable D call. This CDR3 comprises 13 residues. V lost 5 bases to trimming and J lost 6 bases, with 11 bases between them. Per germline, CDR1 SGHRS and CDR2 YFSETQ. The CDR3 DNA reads TGCGCCAGCAGTCCGTCAGAACCCGGGGAGCTGTTTTTT. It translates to CASSPSEPGELFF.

This chain's CDR3 is CASSMLQGSTGELFF. The CDR3 DNA reads as TGTGCCAGCAGCATGCTACAGGGAAGCACCGGGGAGCTGTTTTTT. The chain links TRBV7-2 to TRBJ2-2; tentative D call: TRBD1 (6 bases). Germline-derived CDR1 and CDR2 are SGHTA and FQGNSA. CDR3 size: 15 residues. V gave up 5 bases and J gave up 4 bases, with 14 bases separating them.

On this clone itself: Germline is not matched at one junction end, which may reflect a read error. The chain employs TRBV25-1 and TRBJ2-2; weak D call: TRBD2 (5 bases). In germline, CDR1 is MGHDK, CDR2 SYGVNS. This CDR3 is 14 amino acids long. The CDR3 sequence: CASSPGIEHRGAVF. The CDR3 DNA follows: TGTGCCAGCAGTCCCGGGATCGAACACCGGGGAGCTGTTTTT.

The CDR3 loop is CASSSTNPLAADRNEQFF. The CDR3 DNA follows: TGTGCCAGCAGCTCGACGAACCCTCTAGCGGCGGACCGCAATGAGCAGTTCTTC. The V and J genes are TRBV11-2 and TRBJ2-1; 7 bases are a match to TRBD2. The V and J ends lost 4 bases and 6 bases, in that order; junction bases with no gene match: 18. The CDR3 is 18 residues long. CDR1 is SGHAT, CDR2 FQNNGV, per germline.

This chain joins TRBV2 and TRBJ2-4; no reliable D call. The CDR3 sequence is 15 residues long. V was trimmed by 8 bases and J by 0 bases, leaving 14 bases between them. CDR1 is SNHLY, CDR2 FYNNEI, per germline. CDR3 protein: CASRPPTIAKNIQYF. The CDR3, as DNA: TGTGCCAGCCGCCCCCCCACTATAGCCAAAAACATTCAGTACTTC.

The CDR3 nucleotides read TGCGCCAGCAGCCAAGCCGGACTAGCGGGAGTCGGTGAGCAGTTCTTC. Its translation: CASSQAGLAGVGEQFF. V usage is TRBV4-3 and J usage is TRBJ2-1; 13 nucleotides match TRBD2. The CDR3 loop spans 16 amino acids. J lost 9 bases, V lost 1 base, and 6 bases had no gene match. In germline, CDR1 is LGHNA, CDR2 YSLEER.

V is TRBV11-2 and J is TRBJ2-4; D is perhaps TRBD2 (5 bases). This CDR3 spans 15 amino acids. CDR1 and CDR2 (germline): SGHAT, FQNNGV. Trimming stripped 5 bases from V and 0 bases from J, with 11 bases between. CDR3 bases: TGTGCCAGCAGCCGAGCGGCGCTAGCCAAAAACATTCAGTACTTC. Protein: CASSRAALAKNIQYF. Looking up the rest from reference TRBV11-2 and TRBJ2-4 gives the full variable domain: EAGVAQSPRYKIIEKRQSVAFWCNPISGHATLYWYQQILGQGPKLLIQFQNNGVVDDSQLPKDRFSAERLKGVDSTLKIQPAKLEDSAVYLCASSRAALAKNIQYFGAGTRLSVL.

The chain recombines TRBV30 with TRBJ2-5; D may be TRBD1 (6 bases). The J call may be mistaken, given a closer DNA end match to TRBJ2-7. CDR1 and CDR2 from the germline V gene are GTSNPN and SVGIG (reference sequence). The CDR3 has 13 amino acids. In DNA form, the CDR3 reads TGTGCCTGGGACCGACAGGTAACCTACGAGCAGTACTTC. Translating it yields CAWDRQVTYEQYF.

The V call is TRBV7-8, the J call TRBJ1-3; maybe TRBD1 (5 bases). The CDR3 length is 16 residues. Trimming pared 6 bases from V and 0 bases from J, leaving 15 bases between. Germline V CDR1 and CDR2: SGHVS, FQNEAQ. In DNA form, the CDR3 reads TGTGCCAGCAGTTTGACAGCTTATGTCTCTGGAAACACCATATATTTT. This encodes CASSLTAYVSGNTIYF.

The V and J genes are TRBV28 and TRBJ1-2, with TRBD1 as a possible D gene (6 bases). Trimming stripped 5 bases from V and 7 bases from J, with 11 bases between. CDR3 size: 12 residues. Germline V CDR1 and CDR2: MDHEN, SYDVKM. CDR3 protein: CASSRDIPGYTF. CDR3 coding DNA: TGTGCCAGCAGTAGGGACATTCCTGGCTACACCTTC.

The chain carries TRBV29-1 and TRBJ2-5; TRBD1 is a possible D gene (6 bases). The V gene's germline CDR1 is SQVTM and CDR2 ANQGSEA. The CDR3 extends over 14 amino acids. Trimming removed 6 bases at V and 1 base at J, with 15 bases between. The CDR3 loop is CSVFTTDSQETQYF. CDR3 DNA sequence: TGCAGCGTGTTTACCACGGACAGCCAAGAGACCCAGTACTTC.

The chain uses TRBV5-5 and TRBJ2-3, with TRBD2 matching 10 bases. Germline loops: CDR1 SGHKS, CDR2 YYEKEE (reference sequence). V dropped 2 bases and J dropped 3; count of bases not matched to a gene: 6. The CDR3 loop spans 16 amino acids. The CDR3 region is CASSLTGLAKTDTQYF. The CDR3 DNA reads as TGTGCCAGCAGCTTAACGGGACTAGCGAAGACAGATACGCAGTATTTT.

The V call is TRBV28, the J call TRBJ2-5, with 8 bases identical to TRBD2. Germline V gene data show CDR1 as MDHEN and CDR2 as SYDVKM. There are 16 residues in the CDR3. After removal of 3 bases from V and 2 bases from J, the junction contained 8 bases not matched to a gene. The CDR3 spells CASSFGGRILQETQYF. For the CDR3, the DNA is TGTGCCAGCAGTTTCGGCGGGAGGATCCTGCAAGAGACCCAGTACTTC.

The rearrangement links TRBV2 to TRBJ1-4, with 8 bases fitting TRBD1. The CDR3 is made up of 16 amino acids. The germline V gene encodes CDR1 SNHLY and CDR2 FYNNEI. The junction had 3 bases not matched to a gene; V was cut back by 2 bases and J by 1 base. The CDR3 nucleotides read TGTGCCAGCAGTGAATCAGGGGGCGGAACTAATGAAAAACTGTTTTTT. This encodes CASSESGGGTNEKLFF. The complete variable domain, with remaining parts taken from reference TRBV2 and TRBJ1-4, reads EPEVTQTPSHQVTQMGQEVILRCVPISNHLYFYWYRQILGQKVEFLVSFYNNEISEKSEIFDDQFSVERPDGSNFTLKIRSTKLEDSAMYFCASSESGGGTNEKLFFGSGTQLSVL.

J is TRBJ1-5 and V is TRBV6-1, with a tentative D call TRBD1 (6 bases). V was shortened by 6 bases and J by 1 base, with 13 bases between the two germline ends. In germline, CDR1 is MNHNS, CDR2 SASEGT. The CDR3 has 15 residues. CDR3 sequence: CASRLITGSNQPQHF. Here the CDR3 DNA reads TGTGCCAGCAGACTTATAACAGGGAGCAATCAGCCCCAGCATTTT.

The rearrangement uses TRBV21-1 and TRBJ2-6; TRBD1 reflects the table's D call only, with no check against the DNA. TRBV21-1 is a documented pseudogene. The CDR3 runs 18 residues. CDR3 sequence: CASSKAHKTRSGANVLTF. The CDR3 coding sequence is TGTGCCAGCAGCAAAGCGCACAAAACCCGCTCTGGGGCCAACGTCCTGACTTTC.

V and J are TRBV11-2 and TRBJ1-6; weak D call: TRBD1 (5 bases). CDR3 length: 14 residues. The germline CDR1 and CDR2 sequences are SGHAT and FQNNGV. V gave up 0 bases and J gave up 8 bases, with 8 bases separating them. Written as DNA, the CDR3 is TGTGCCAGCAGCTTAGATGGGGCTTATTCACCCCTCCACTTT. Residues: CASSLDGAYSPLHF.

CDR3 residues: CASSITQGDNSPLHF. CDR3 DNA: TGCGCCAGCAGCATTACGCAGGGTGACAATTCACCCCTCCACTTT. The chain couples TRBV5-1 to TRBJ1-6, with D possibly being TRBD1 (5 bases). The germline V gene has CDR1 SGHRS and CDR2 YFSETQ. This CDR3 is 15 amino acids long. The V and J ends lost 4 bases and 7 bases respectively, with 15 bases between them.